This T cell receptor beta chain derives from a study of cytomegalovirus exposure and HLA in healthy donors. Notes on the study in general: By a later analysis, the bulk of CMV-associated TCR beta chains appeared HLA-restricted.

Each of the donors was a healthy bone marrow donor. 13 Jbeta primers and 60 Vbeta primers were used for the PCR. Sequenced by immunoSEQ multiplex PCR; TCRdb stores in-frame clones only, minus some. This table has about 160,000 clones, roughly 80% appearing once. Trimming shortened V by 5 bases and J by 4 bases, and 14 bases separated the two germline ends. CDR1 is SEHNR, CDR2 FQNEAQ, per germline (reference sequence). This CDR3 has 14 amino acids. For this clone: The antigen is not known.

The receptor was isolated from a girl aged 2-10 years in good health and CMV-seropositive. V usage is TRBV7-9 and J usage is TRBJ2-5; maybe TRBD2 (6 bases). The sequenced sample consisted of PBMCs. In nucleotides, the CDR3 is TGTGCCAGCAGCCAAGGGACTCTCCTAGAGACCCAGTACTTC. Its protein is CASSQGTLLETQYF. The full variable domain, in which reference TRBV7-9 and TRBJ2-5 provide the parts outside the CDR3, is DTGVSQNPRHKITKRGQNVTFRCDPISEHNRLYWYRQTLGQGPEFLTYFQNEAQLEKSRLLSDRFSAERPKGSFSTLEIQRTEQGDSAMYLCASSQGTLLETQYFGPGTRLLVL.